This entry features one T cell receptor (beta chain) sequence. Spiking each PCR with synthetic TCR analog templates was performed. This table comes from immunoSEQ multiplex PCR, and its TCRdb copy is limited to in-frame clones, with some not included. This table has around 49,000 clones, more than 75% appearing once. The data were taken from a study of PD-L1 blockade in urothelial cancer. Study-level background: Of approximately 30 patients, approximately 23 were males with bladder-origin urothelial cancer.

The time point: peripheral blood 6 weeks after treatment start. Disease in patients was locally advanced or metastatic urothelial carcinoma. Each individual provided 1 to 8 samples (taken pretreatment and on-treatment). Germline V gives CDR1 SGHDN, CDR2 FVKESK. This CDR3 contains 14 residues. V was pared by 5 bases and J by 4 bases, with 11 bases between. The chain employs TRBV14 and TRBJ1-4; a possible D gene is TRBD1 (5 bases). Sequences were derived from PBMCs, sampled around atezolizumab (anti-PD-L1) treatment. The receptor was isolated from a man aged 60 to 75 with urothelial cancer. Written as DNA, the CDR3 is TGTGCCAGCAGCGCGGGGGTGGGTAATGAAAAACTGTTTTTT. Its translation: CASSAGVGNEKLFF. The full variable domain, rest sourced from reference TRBV14 and TRBJ1-4, is EAGVTQFPSHSVIEKGQTVTLRCDPISGHDNLYWYRRVMGKEIKFLLHFVKESKQDESGMPNNRFLAERTGGTYSTLKVQPAELEDSGVYFCASSAGVGNEKLFFGSGTQLSVL.